Reported below is one T cell receptor (beta chain). Its matching antigen is unknown. After removal of 1 base from V and 6 bases from J, the junction contained 3 bases not matched to a gene. The CDR3 runs 15 residues. Germline lookup yields CDR1 SGHTS and CDR2 YDEGEE. The record originates from a study of PD-L1 blockade in urothelial cancer. Overall study context: Each participant's history included 0 to 3 prior chemotherapy regimens. Study observations and caveats: At the 3-week point, tumor-associated blood clones expanded more in durable-benefit patients.

This sample's time point: pretreatment peripheral blood. Clones were sequenced by immunoSEQ multiplex PCR, and TCRdb holds only the in-frame ones, with some missing. The sample has 43,000 or so clones, 80% seen once; the top ten hold around 16%. This TCR was sampled from a man in his sixties with urothelial cancer. Here the sequenced sample was PBMCs, taken around atezolizumab (anti-PD-L1) treatment. The chain employs TRBV5-8 and TRBJ2-2; 10 bases fit TRBD1. The CDR3 region is CASSLWDRGAGELFF. In DNA form, the CDR3 reads TGTGCCAGCAGCTTGTGGGACAGGGGAGCCGGGGAGCTGTTTTTT. The whole variable domain, filled in from reference TRBV5-8 and TRBJ2-2, reads EAGVTQSPTHLIKTRGQQATLRCSPISGHTSVYWYQQALGLGLQFLLWYDEGEERNRGNFPPRFSGRQFPNYSSELNVNALELEDSALYLCASSLWDRGAGELFFGEGSRLTVL.